A selection of T cell receptor beta chains follows, all from one sample in a study of OX40 agonist ivuxolimab in advanced cancers. Sequenced by immunoSEQ multiplex PCR; TCRdb stores in-frame clones only, minus some. The table lists 70,000 to 95,000 clones, around nine tenths of them singletons. The sequencing here drew on CD4+ or CD8+ T cells sorted from blood, taken in a trial of the OX40 agonist ivuxolimab. These receptors were taken from an adult with an advanced solid tumor such as melanoma, head and neck, liver or kidney cancer. CDR3s include the opening cysteine and the closing phenylalanine or tryptophan. The D gene is left open where the match is weak. Some rows have no size entry. The others give once, few or many, or a class for an expanded clone.

V: TRBV27; size: few; D: .; J: TRBJ1-2; CDR3: CASSKDGYGYTF; DNA: TGTGCCAGCAGCAAGGACGGGTATGGCTACACCTTC
V: TRBV7-3; size: .; D: TRBD1; J: TRBJ2-2; CDR3: CASSRTGDGTGELFF; DNA: TGTGCCAGCAGCCGGACAGGGGATGGCACCGGGGAGCTGTTTTTT
V: TRBV7-3; size: once; D: .; J: TRBJ2-5; CDR3: CASSLYGGQETQYF; DNA: TGTGCCAGCAGCTTATACGGGGGACAGGAGACCCAGTACTTC
V: TRBV19; size: once; D: TRBD1; J: TRBJ1-4; CDR3: CASTPGQGGLEKLFF; DNA: TGTGCCAGTACCCCCGGACAGGGAGGACTTGAAAAACTGTTTTTT
V: TRBV9; size: .; D: .; J: TRBJ2-3; CDR3: CASSGVTDTQYF; DNA: TGTGCCAGCAGCGGGGTCACAGATACGCAGTATTTT
V: TRBV6-1; size: .; D: .; J: TRBJ2-1; CDR3: CASSDSQGLDEQFF; DNA: TGTGCCAGCAGTGATTCCCAGGGGTTGGATGAGCAGTTCTTC
V: TRBV28; size: .; D: .; J: TRBJ1-4; CDR3: CASSFGPLGEKLFF; DNA: TGTGCCAGCAGTTTTGGGCCTCTGGGTGAAAAACTGTTTTTT
V: TRBV6-1; size: .; D: .; J: TRBJ2-6; CDR3: CASSAISSQGITGANVLTF; DNA: TGTGCCAGCAGTGCAATATCTTCACAGGGAATTACTGGGGCCAACGTCCTGACTTTC
V: TRBV5-5; size: once; D: .; J: TRBJ2-7; CDR3: CASSLAGAGPAYEQYF; DNA: TGTGCCAGCAGCTTGGCCGGGGCGGGACCGGCGTACGAGCAGTACTTC
V: TRBV7-9; size: .; D: .; J: TRBJ1-1; CDR3: CASSLGAGEEAFF; DNA: TGTGCCAGCAGCTTAGGGGCAGGGGAAGAAGCTTTCTTT
V: TRBV12-2; size: .; D: .; J: TRBJ1-5; CDR3: CASRLARTGGASNQPQHF; DNA: TGTGCAAGTCGCTTAGCCAGGACAGGGGGCGCGAGCAATCAGCCCCAGCATTTT
V: TRBV6-5; size: .; D: .; J: TRBJ2-5; CDR3: CASSGGRQETQYF; DNA: TGTGCCAGCAGTGGGGGCAGGCAAGAGACCCAGTACTTC
V: TRBV5-8; size: .; D: TRBD1; J: TRBJ2-1; CDR3: CASSPAGQGAAYNEQFF; DNA: TGTGCCAGCAGCCCGGCGGGACAGGGGGCGGCCTACAATGAGCAGTTCTTC
V: TRBV9; size: once; D: .; J: TRBJ1-1; CDR3: CASSVTQVNTEAFF; DNA: TGTGCCAGCAGCGTGACCCAAGTGAACACTGAAGCTTTCTTT
V: TRBV29-1; size: .; D: .; J: TRBJ1-1; CDR3: CSVERDGGTEAFF; DNA: TGCAGCGTTGAAAGGGATGGAGGAACTGAAGCTTTCTTT
V: TRBV28; size: .; D: .; J: TRBJ1-2; CDR3: CASSLRQSNYGYTF; DNA: TGTGCCAGCAGTTTACGACAGTCTAACTATGGCTACACCTTC
V: TRBV29-1; size: .; D: TRBD1; J: TRBJ1-2; CDR3: CSVPGQGSGYTF; DNA: TGCAGCGTTCCGGGACAGGGGAGTGGCTACACCTTC
V: TRBV7-8; size: .; D: TRBD1; J: TRBJ1-5; CDR3: CASSSGQGLINQPQHF; DNA: TGTGCCAGCAGCTCAGGACAGGGACTGATCAATCAGCCCCAGCATTTT
V: TRBV5-4; size: .; D: .; J: TRBJ2-1; CDR3: CASRAAGSSYNEQFF; DNA: TGTGCCAGCAGAGCGGCCGGAAGCTCCTACAATGAGCAGTTCTTC
V: TRBV5-6; size: .; D: .; J: TRBJ1-1; CDR3: CASSLVGVTEAFF; DNA: TGTGCCAGCAGCTTGGTAGGGGTGACTGAAGCTTTCTTT
V: TRBV18; size: .; D: .; J: TRBJ2-2; CDR3: CASSPADTGELFF; DNA: TGTGCCAGCTCACCAGCTGACACCGGGGAGCTGTTTTTT
V: TRBV28; size: .; D: TRBD1; J: TRBJ1-2; CDR3: CASSRDRTYGYTF; DNA: TGTGCCAGCAGTCGGGACAGAACCTATGGCTACACCTTC
V: TRBV27; size: .; D: .; J: TRBJ2-7; CDR3: CASSFAGLSEQYF; DNA: TGTGCCAGCAGTTTCGCGGGACTTTCCGAGCAGTACTTC
V: TRBV6-5; size: few; D: .; J: TRBJ1-5; CDR3: CASSYSPRTRPQHF; DNA: TGTGCCAGCAGTTACTCGCCTCGGACCCGACCCCAGCATTTT
V: TRBV19; size: .; D: .; J: TRBJ1-5; CDR3: CASSIGGYNQPQHF; DNA: TGTGCCAGTAGTATCGGCGGGTACAATCAGCCCCAGCATTTT
V: TRBV5-4; size: .; D: TRBD1; J: TRBJ1-5; CDR3: CASSLGGQGADQPQHF; DNA: TGTGCCAGCAGCTTGGGGGGTCAGGGGGCAGATCAGCCCCAGCATTTT
V: TRBV9; size: .; D: TRBD1; J: TRBJ2-1; CDR3: CASSVGGTAIYNEQFF; DNA: TGTGCCAGCAGCGTAGGTGGGACAGCTATCTACAATGAGCAGTTCTTC
V: TRBV6-6; size: .; D: .; J: TRBJ2-3; CDR3: CATTRTDTQYF; DNA: TGTGCCACGACTAGGACAGATACGCAGTATTTT
V: TRBV6-1; size: once; D: .; J: TRBJ2-7; CDR3: CASSDRGAYEQYF; DNA: TGTGCCAGCAGTGACAGGGGAGCCTACGAGCAGTACTTC
V: TRBV5-1; size: .; D: .; J: TRBJ2-5; CDR3: CASSPWNPGEQYF; DNA: TGCGCCAGCAGCCCTTGGAATCCTGGTGAGCAGTACTTC
V: TRBV7-6; size: .; D: .; J: TRBJ1-4; CDR3: CASSLAGWGYGEKLFF; DNA: TGTGCCAGCAGCTTAGCGGGTTGGGGCTACGGTGAAAAACTGTTTTTT
V: TRBV15; size: .; D: .; J: TRBJ1-3; CDR3: CATSRESGSGNTIYF; DNA: TGTGCCACCAGCAGAGAGTCGGGTTCTGGAAACACCATATATTTT
V: TRBV29-1; size: .; D: TRBD1; J: TRBJ1-2; CDR3: CSVDRAIRGYTF; DNA: TGCAGCGTCGACAGGGCCATCCGCGGCTACACCTTC
V: TRBV11-2; size: once; D: TRBD2; J: TRBJ2-7; CDR3: CASSQDSASGYEQYF; DNA: TGTGCCAGCAGCCAAGATTCCGCTAGCGGCTACGAGCAGTACTTC
V: TRBV5-6; size: .; D: TRBD2; J: TRBJ2-1; CDR3: CASSLDGGGPSGRIDEQFF; DNA: TGTGCCAGCAGCTTGGACGGTGGGGGGCCTAGCGGGAGGATAGATGAGCAGTTCTTC
V: TRBV19; size: .; D: .; J: TRBJ2-1; CDR3: CASSIVGGGEQFF; DNA: TGTGCCAGTAGTATAGTCGGGGGCGGTGAGCAGTTCTTC
V: TRBV2; size: once; D: TRBD2; J: TRBJ2-1; CDR3: CAIAYTSGIYNEQFF; DNA: TGTGCCATCGCCTACACTAGCGGGATCTACAATGAGCAGTTCTTC
V: TRBV27; size: .; D: TRBD2; J: TRBJ2-7; CDR3: CASSSGGAYYEQYF; DNA: TGTGCCAGCAGCTCCGGGGGGGCCTACTACGAGCAGTACTTC
V: TRBV14; size: .; D: TRBD2; J: TRBJ2-1; CDR3: CASSPLTSGPAYNEQFF; DNA: TGTGCCAGCAGCCCCCTAACTAGCGGGCCTGCCTACAATGAGCAGTTCTTC
V: TRBV7-3; size: .; D: .; J: TRBJ1-1; CDR3: CAAGWGASTEAFF; DNA: TGTGCCGCGGGCTGGGGGGCTAGCACTGAAGCTTTCTTT